This is a list of T cell receptor beta chains from one sample in a study of response to subunit inactivated influenza vaccine. Using its own MiXCR run on the RT-PCR reads, TCRdb lists one record per CDR3 protein. There are about 240,000 distinct CDR3 sequences in the sample; 12% occur only once, and 7.8% lies in the top ten. Sequencing was performed on non-naive T cells sorted from PBMCs, taken roughly 2 weeks before vaccination. The receptors shown here come from a man aged 45-65 years who received an inactivated influenza vaccine. Each CDR3 is given with its conserved first and last residue. D genes are given only for firm matches. The size of a clone is reported for some rows only, either as once, few or many, or as a class for expanded clones.

V: TRBV15; J: TRBJ2-7; size: many; D: TRBD1; CDR3: CATSRTGTSYEQYF; DNA: TGTGCCACCAGCAGGACAGGGACCTCCTACGAGCAGTACTTC
V: TRBV28; J: TRBJ2-3; size: -; D: -; CDR3: CASSRVGGESDTQYF; DNA: TGTGCCAGCAGCCGGGTGGGGGGCGAGTCAGATACGCAGTATTTT
V: TRBV6-2/TRBV6-3; J: TRBJ1-5; size: -; D: -; CDR3: CASSSSGDQPQHF; DNA: TGTGCCAGCAGTTCTTCTGGGGATCAGCCCCAGCATTTT
V: TRBV24-1; J: TRBJ2-7; size: few; D: -; CDR3: CATSDKAGTARQYF; DNA: TGTGCCACCAGTGATAAAGCCGGGACTGCAAGGCAGTACTTC
V: TRBV9; J: TRBJ2-7; size: many; D: -; CDR3: CASSAGGFEVFEQYF; DNA: TGTGCCAGCAGCGCGGGTGGTTTTGAGGTCTTCGAGCAGTACTTC
V: TRBV28; J: TRBJ2-2; size: many; D: -; CDR3: CASSLRGQNTGELFF; DNA: TGTGCCAGCAGTTTACGGGGGCAGAACACCGGGGAGCTGTTTTTT
V: TRBV12-3/TRBV12-4; J: TRBJ2-7; size: few; D: TRBD2; CDR3: CASSFGTSFYEQYF; DNA: TGTGCCAGCAGTTTCGGGACTAGTTTCTACGAGCAGTACTTC
V: TRBV3-1; J: TRBJ2-5; size: -; D: -; CDR3: CASSQGVETQYF; DNA: TGTGCCAGCAGCCAAGGAGTAGAGACCCAGTACTTC
V: TRBV5-1; J: TRBJ1-2; size: many; D: TRBD1; CDR3: CASSQKGQDENSYTF; DNA: TGCGCCAGCAGCCAGAAGGGACAGGACGAGAATAGCTACACCTTC
V: TRBV7-9; J: TRBJ2-3; size: many; D: -; CDR3: CASSLAGGSHTDTQYF; DNA: TGTGCCAGCAGCTTAGCGGGGGGATCCCACACAGATACGCAGTATTTT
V: TRBV4-3; J: TRBJ2-2; size: -; D: -; CDR3: CASSRAMGYTGELFF; DNA: TGCGCCAGCAGCCGAGCTATGGGCTACACCGGGGAGCTGTTTTTT
V: TRBV28; J: TRBJ2-5; size: -; D: TRBD2; CDR3: CASSLSGRRETQYF; DNA: TGTGCCAGCAGCCTTAGCGGGAGGAGAGAGACCCAGTACTTC
V: TRBV7-2; J: TRBJ1-3; size: -; D: -; CDR3: CASSPGVGVVGYF; DNA: TGTGCCAGCAGCCCGGGGGTGGGAGTGGTAGGGTATTTT
V: TRBV4-3; J: TRBJ2-5; size: few; D: -; CDR3: CASSQYLLQETQYF; DNA: TGCGCCAGCAGCCAATATCTCCTCCAAGAGACCCAGTACTTC
V: TRBV12-3/TRBV12-4; J: TRBJ2-1; size: -; D: -; CDR3: CASSPGGGYNEQFF; DNA: TGTGCCAGCAGCCCAGGGGGAGGCTACAATGAGCAGTTCTTC
V: TRBV7-2; J: TRBJ2-7; size: -; D: -; CDR3: CASSLGLRDEQYF; DNA: TGTGCCAGCAGCTTGGGCCTTAGGGACGAGCAGTACTTC
V: TRBV10-3; J: TRBJ2-2; size: many; D: -; CDR3: CAISRFGDTNTGELFF; DNA: TGTGCCATCAGCCGTTTTGGGGATACGAACACCGGGGAGCTGTTTTTT
V: TRBV21-1; J: TRBJ1-6; size: few; D: -; CDR3: CASSKVGGQGSPLHF; DNA: TGTGCCAGCAGCAAAGTTGGAGGACAGGGCTCACCCCTCCACTTT
V: TRBV20-1; J: TRBJ1-5; size: -; D: -; CDR3: CSAPTGYSNQPQHF; DNA: TGCAGTGCTCCGACAGGCTATAGCAATCAGCCCCAGCATTTT
V: TRBV15; J: TRBJ1-3; size: many; D: -; CDR3: CATSRDFQGTGNTIYF; DNA: TGTGCCACCAGCAGAGATTTCCAGGGGACTGGAAACACCATATATTTT
V: TRBV6-1; J: TRBJ1-4; size: -; D: -; CDR3: CASSPRVREKLFF; DNA: TGTGCCAGCAGCCCTCGGGTCCGGGAAAAACTGTTTTTT
V: TRBV20-1; J: TRBJ2-2; size: many; D: -; CDR3: CSARDWTNTGELFF; DNA: TGCAGTGCTCGGGACTGGACGAACACCGGGGAGCTGTTTTTT
V: TRBV20-1; J: TRBJ2-1; size: few; D: -; CDR3: CSASPIYNEQFF; DNA: TGCAGTGCTAGTCCGATTTACAATGAGCAGTTCTTC
V: TRBV12-3/TRBV12-4; J: TRBJ1-2; size: many; D: -; CDR3: CASSLKGSNYGYTF; DNA: TGTGCCAGCAGTTTGAAAGGTTCAAACTATGGCTACACCTTC
V: TRBV27; J: TRBJ2-7; size: -; D: -; CDR3: CASSLSSGYHEQYF; DNA: TGTGCCAGCAGTTTATCGTCGGGATACCACGAGCAGTACTTC
V: TRBV10-3; J: TRBJ2-2; size: -; D: TRBD1; CDR3: CATVQTTGETGELFF; DNA: TGTGCCACCGTACAAACCACAGGGGAAACCGGGGAGCTGTTTTTT
V: TRBV3-1; J: TRBJ2-7; size: few; D: TRBD1; CDR3: CASSPPQGQGAGEQYF; DNA: TGTGCCAGCAGCCCGCCTCAAGGACAGGGGGCAGGCGAGCAGTACTTC
V: TRBV12-3/TRBV12-4; J: TRBJ2-7; size: -; D: TRBD1; CDR3: CASSMNRGYEQYF; DNA: TGTGCCAGCAGCATGAACAGGGGCTACGAGCAGTACTTC
V: TRBV29-1; J: TRBJ2-5; size: many; D: -; CDR3: CSVDFRGETQYF; DNA: TGCAGCGTTGATTTTAGGGGGGAGACCCAGTACTTC
V: TRBV20-1; J: TRBJ1-1; size: few; D: -; CDR3: CSASPKNTEAFF; DNA: TGCAGTGCTAGCCCCAAGAACACTGAAGCTTTCTTT
V: TRBV4-3; J: TRBJ2-5; size: -; D: -; CDR3: CASSQVGVETQYF; DNA: TGCGCCAGCAGCCAAGTAGGGGTAGAGACCCAGTACTTC
V: TRBV10-3; J: TRBJ2-7; size: few; D: -; CDR3: CAISEKVSYEQYF; DNA: TGTGCCATCAGTGAGAAGGTCTCCTACGAGCAGTACTTC
V: TRBV6-5; J: TRBJ2-1; size: -; D: -; CDR3: CASSYSKNSYNEQFF; DNA: TGTGCCAGCAGTTACTCGAAAAACTCCTACAATGAGCAGTTCTTC
V: TRBV11-1; J: TRBJ2-5; size: -; D: TRBD2; CDR3: CASSPGGRSGRAGETQYF; DNA: TGTGCCAGCAGCCCTGGAGGGAGAAGCGGGAGGGCCGGGGAGACCCAGTACTTC
V: TRBV5-6; J: TRBJ1-2; size: few; D: TRBD1; CDR3: CASSTLTGGDYGYTF; DNA: TGTGCCAGCAGCACACTCACAGGGGGCGACTATGGCTACACCTTC
V: TRBV12-3/TRBV12-4; J: TRBJ2-2; size: -; D: TRBD2; CDR3: CASISGGLNRAGELFF; DNA: TGTGCCAGCATCTCGGGGGGTCTGAACCGGGCCGGGGAGCTGTTTTTT
V: TRBV29-1; J: TRBJ2-7; size: many; D: TRBD1; CDR3: CSALGRDRAIHEQYF; DNA: TGCAGCGCCCTAGGGCGGGACAGGGCAATTCACGAGCAGTACTTC
V: TRBV30; J: TRBJ1-5; size: few; D: -; CDR3: CAWSVGNNQPQHF; DNA: TGTGCCTGGAGTGTAGGGAACAATCAGCCCCAGCATTTT
V: TRBV27; J: TRBJ2-7; size: -; D: -; CDR3: CASRPSLWQPYEQYF; DNA: TGTGCCAGCAGGCCATCGTTGTGGCAACCCTACGAGCAGTACTTC
V: TRBV5-1; J: TRBJ2-2; size: many; D: TRBD1; CDR3: CASSYRSPGQGSTGELFF; DNA: TGCGCCAGCAGCTATCGCTCGCCGGGACAGGGGAGCACCGGGGAGCTGTTTTTT
V: TRBV12-3/TRBV12-4; J: TRBJ2-7; size: few; D: TRBD1; CDR3: CASSLADWTGAYGQYF; DNA: TGTGCCAGCAGTTTAGCAGACTGGACAGGGGCCTACGGGCAGTACTTC
V: TRBV12-3/TRBV12-4; J: TRBJ2-5; size: many; D: -; CDR3: CASRFVGGETQYF; DNA: TGTGCCAGCAGATTTGTTGGGGGGGAGACCCAGTACTTC
V: TRBV7-9; J: TRBJ2-1; size: few; D: -; CDR3: CASSSMTGTRANEQFF; DNA: TGTGCCAGCAGCTCAATGACCGGGACTCGCGCCAATGAGCAGTTCTTC
V: TRBV28; J: TRBJ1-5; size: few; D: -; CDR3: CASRPGDYSNQPQHF; DNA: TGTGCCAGCAGACCGGGAGACTATAGCAATCAGCCCCAGCATTTT
V: TRBV10-3; J: TRBJ2-7; size: -; D: -; CDR3: CAISAEGVQYF; DNA: TGTGCCATCAGTGCGGAGGGGGTGCAGTACTTC
V: TRBV15; J: TRBJ2-2; size: few; D: -; CDR3: CATSRDVRAGELFF; DNA: TGTGCCACCAGCAGAGATGTCCGGGCCGGGGAGCTGTTTTTT
V: TRBV3-1; J: TRBJ1-1; size: few; D: -; CDR3: CASSQGGRALAEAFF; DNA: TGTGCCAGCAGCCAAGGGGGCAGGGCGTTAGCTGAAGCTTTCTTT
V: TRBV29-1; J: TRBJ2-5; size: many; D: -; CDR3: CSVGGGTGRGSETQYF; DNA: TGCAGCGTTGGGGGCGGTACAGGAAGGGGTTCGGAGACCCAGTACTTC
V: TRBV7-9; J: TRBJ1-2; size: many; D: -; CDR3: CASSSTENYGYTF; DNA: TGTGCCAGCAGTTCGACAGAAAACTATGGCTACACCTTC
V: TRBV7-9; J: TRBJ2-2; size: few; D: -; CDR3: CASRGWLNTGELFF; DNA: TGTGCCAGCAGGGGATGGTTGAACACCGGGGAGCTGTTTTTT
V: TRBV7-9; J: TRBJ2-7; size: -; D: TRBD1; CDR3: CASSLDSGRRGLYEQYF; DNA: TGTGCCAGCAGCTTAGACTCCGGACGCAGGGGGTTATACGAGCAGTACTTC
V: TRBV7-8; J: TRBJ2-5; size: few; D: -; CDR3: CASSILRDIQETQYF; DNA: TGTGCCAGCAGTATCCTCCGGGACATCCAAGAGACCCAGTACTTC